What follows are 23 T cell receptor beta chains derived from one specimen sequenced in a study of cytomegalovirus exposure and HLA in healthy donors. With 60 Vbeta and 13 Jbeta primers, the PCR was carried out. Profiling relied on immunoSEQ multiplex PCR, and the TCRdb table lists in-frame clones only, not all of them. The repertoire has under 150,000 clones, 70% to 85% of them found once; the top ten carry 2% to 3%. Specimen: PBMCs. The receptors shown here come from a woman in her late teens or twenties in good health and CMV-seronegative.

In DNA, the CDR3 is TGTGCCAGCAGCCAAGAGTCCAATGAGCAGTTCTTC. Residues: CASSQESNEQFF. The chain joins TRBV5-5 to TRBJ2-1; D not resolved. The CDR3 covers 12 residues. Trimming took 4 bases from V and 6 from J, leaving 8 bases between them. Germline CDR1 and CDR2: SGHKS and YYEKEE (reference sequence).

The V gene is TRBV11-3, the J gene TRBJ2-7; D uncertain. The CDR3 covers 13 residues. The V and J ends lost 0 bases and 3 bases respectively, with 6 bases between them. Germline-derived CDR1 and CDR2 are SGHNT and YENEEA. CDR3: CASSLEAGYEQYV. For the CDR3, the DNA is TGTGCCAGCAGCTTAGAGGCAGGCTACGAGCAGTACGTC.

Concerning this clone itself: Other DNA sequences from this sample encode an identical CDR3 as well. The rearrangement joins TRBV6-5 to TRBJ2-2, with D possibly TRBD1 on 8 matching bases. The V and J ends lost 6 bases and 7 bases respectively, with 15 bases between them. There are 14 residues in the CDR3. Germline-derived CDR1 and CDR2 are MNHEY and SVGAGI. CDR3 protein: CASRRQGRGGELFF. The CDR3 nucleotides are TGTGCCAGCAGAAGACAGGGGAGGGGCGGGGAGCTGTTTTTT.

V gene TRBV6-5 combines with J gene TRBJ2-7, with D unclear. This CDR3 has 12 residues. Germline lookup yields CDR1 MNHEY and CDR2 SVGAGI. V was pared by 6 bases and J by 3 bases, with 9 bases between. The CDR3 here is CASRSAGYEQYV. Written as DNA, the CDR3 is TGTGCCAGCAGGTCAGCAGGCTACGAGCAGTACGTC.

In its sample, this clone was seen a few times. This chain connects TRBV28 to TRBJ1-2, with D perhaps TRBD1 (6 bases). Trimming pared 8 bases from V and 4 bases from J, leaving 14 bases between. The length of the CDR3 is 13 residues. CDR1 and CDR2 from the germline V gene are MDHEN and SYDVKM. The CDR3 reads CASALTGFYGYTF. The DNA for the CDR3 is TGTGCCAGCGCCCTTACAGGGTTCTATGGCTACACCTTC.

This clone was seen more than once but under ten times. The chain employs TRBV5-6 and TRBJ1-1; 7 nucleotides line up with TRBD1. Germline V gene data show CDR1 as SGHDT and CDR2 as YYEEEE. V lost 2 bases, J lost 0 bases, and 1 base stayed unmatched. The CDR3 totals 14 residues. The CDR3 spells CASSLGQVNTEAFF. DNA of the CDR3: TGTGCCAGCAGCTTAGGACAGGTGAACACTGAAGCTTTCTTT.

The chain links TRBV11-3 to TRBJ2-7, with 10 bases that match TRBD1. From germline, CDR1 is SGHNT and CDR2 YENEEA. Germline trimming cut 4 bases from V and 0 bases from J; bases unmatched to any gene: 3. There are 15 residues in the CDR3. The CDR3 bases are TGTGCCAGCAGCTCCTGGGACAGGGGCTCCTACGAGCAGTACGTC. Its translation: CASSSWDRGSYEQYV.

This chain joins TRBV21-1 and TRBJ1-4; TRBD1 is the table's D call, not checked against the DNA. TRBV21-1 is flagged as a pseudogene. This CDR3 is built from 16 residues. CDR3 residues: CASSKGGLRGHEKLFF. CDR3 coding DNA: TGTGCCAGCAGCAAAGGAGGATTGAGGGGGCATGAAAAACTGTTTTTT.

The rearrangement joins TRBV19 to TRBJ1-1; 7 positions agree with TRBD1. V was pared by 5 bases and J by 5 bases, with 8 bases of the junction left unmatched. The CDR3 contains 14 residues. The V gene's germline CDR1 is LNHDA and CDR2 SQIVND (reference sequence). The CDR3 here is CASSLQGKGTEAFF. The CDR3 nucleotides read TGTGCCAGTAGTTTACAGGGGAAAGGTACTGAAGCTTTCTTT.

The V call is TRBV18, the J call TRBJ1-5, with 9 bases matching TRBD1. V lost 3 bases and J lost 3; bases outside the gene matches: 3. Germline CDR1 KGHSH, CDR2 LQKENI. The CDR3 length is 15 residues. The CDR3 region has the DNA TGTGCCAGCTCACCTGACAGGGGGATCAATCAGCCCCAGCATTTT. Encoded protein: CASSPDRGINQPQHF.

This clone was picked up one time. The chain links TRBV7-2 to TRBJ2-5, with TRBD2 matching over 11 bases. The CDR3 covers 15 residues. V lost 1 base and J lost 5; bases outside the gene matches: 3. Germline V lookup: CDR1 SGHTA, CDR2 FQGNSA. CDR3 sequence (DNA): TGTGCCAGCAGCTTAGTAGCGGGGGGGTGGGAGACCCAGTACTTC. This encodes CASSLVAGGWETQYF.

The chain uses TRBV29-1 and TRBJ2-1, with TRBD2 matching 10 bases. J gave up 3 bases and V 6 bases, and 5 bases lay outside the gene matches. The CDR3 is 14 residues long. Germline CDR1 is SQVTM and CDR2 is ANQGSEA. The CDR3: CSVRTSGFYNEQFF. DNA of the CDR3: TGCAGCGTGAGGACTAGCGGCTTCTACAATGAGCAGTTCTTC.

The rearrangement uses TRBV28 and TRBJ1-1, with a weak D call TRBD1 (6 bases). The V gene lost 6 bases and the J gene lost 5 bases, with 19 bases spanning the gap. CDR3 length: 15 amino acids. Germline assignment: CDR1 MDHEN and CDR2 SYDVKM. This CDR3 is CASSLSGTQGTEAFF. CDR3 sequence (DNA): TGTGCCAGCAGCCTCTCCGGGACCCAGGGGACTGAAGCTTTCTTT.

In its sample, this clone is medium-sized. The rearrangement uses TRBV7-9 and TRBJ1-2; no definite D call. CDR1 and CDR2 from the germline V gene are SEHNR and FQNEAQ (reference sequence). The CDR3 sequence is 16 residues long. Between the trimmed V and J ends, which lost 5 bases and 0 bases, there was a span of 16 bases. The CDR3, as DNA: TGTGCCAGCAGCCCTCTAAACAGTGAGCCTAACTATGGCTACACCTTC. Translating gives CASSPLNSEPNYGYTF. Drawing the rest from reference TRBV7-9 and TRBJ1-2, the complete variable domain is DTGVSQNPRHKITKRGQNVTFRCDPISEHNRLYWYRQTLGQGPEFLTYFQNEAQLEKSRLLSDRFSAERPKGSFSTLEIQRTEQGDSAMYLCASSPLNSEPNYGYTFGSGTRLTVV.

The rearrangement joins TRBV4-2 to TRBJ1-5; a weak D match, TRBD1 (6 bases). This CDR3 is 15 amino acids long. The V and J ends lost 4 bases and 5 bases respectively, with 15 bases between them. Germline CDR1 and CDR2: LGHNA and YNFKEQ. CDR3 sequence (DNA): TGTGCCAGCAGCCCGGGCGGGCAGGGGCATCAGCCCCAGCATTTT. Amino acid sequence: CASSPGGQGHQPQHF.

A few counts support this clone. The rearrangement links TRBV6-1 to TRBJ1-2, with D uncertain. CDR3 size: 11 residues. Trimming pared 8 bases from V and 1 base from J, leaving 5 bases between. The germline CDR1 and CDR2 sequences are MNHNS and SASEGT. CDR3 sequence reads: CASLFNYGYTF. The DNA of the CDR3 is TGTGCCAGCCTTTTTAACTATGGCTACACCTTC.

The count of this clone is one. This rearrangement joins TRBV11-3 to TRBJ2-4; D unresolved. CDR3 length: 15 residues. The V gene's germline CDR1 is SGHNT and CDR2 YENEEA. V was trimmed by 5 bases and J by 2 bases, leaving 13 bases between them. The CDR3 loop is CASSASPVPKNIQYF. As DNA, the CDR3 is TGTGCCAGCAGCGCTTCCCCGGTTCCCAAAAACATTCAGTACTTC. Combining the CDR3 with reference TRBV11-3 and TRBJ2-4 gives the whole variable domain EAGVVQSPRYKIIEKKQPVAFWCNPISGHNTLYWYLQNLGQGPELLIRYENEEAVDDSQLPKDRFSAERLKGVDSTLKIQPAELGDSAVYLCASSASPVPKNIQYFGAGTRLSVL.

A single count supports this clone. The chain couples TRBV4-2 to TRBJ2-1, with 8 bases lining up with TRBD2. Germline values: CDR1 LGHNA, CDR2 YNFKEQ. Losses at the gene ends were 1 base for V and 2 bases for J; bases not matched to a gene: 4. The CDR3 totals 16 residues. In DNA form, the CDR3 reads TGTGCCAGCAGCCAAGCATCGGGAGGGCCCTACAATGAGCAGTTCTTC. It is translated as CASSQASGGPYNEQFF.

The J gene is TRBJ2-5, the V gene TRBV4-1, with a possible D match to TRBD1 (6 bases). There are 16 residues in the CDR3. V lost 0 bases to trimming and J lost 4 bases, with 15 bases between them. CDR1 MGHRA and CDR2 YSYEKL come from the germline V gene. The CDR3 loop reads CASSQDTSRGGETQYF. In nucleotides, the CDR3 is TGCGCCAGCAGCCAAGATACGAGTAGAGGGGGAGAGACCCAGTACTTC.

CDR3 nucleotide sequence: TGTGCCAGCAGCCGGGACAGTGCTAATGAAAAACTGTTTTTT. It encodes CASSRDSANEKLFF. The chain has TRBV7-9 and TRBJ1-4; 7 bases agree with TRBD1. This CDR3 comprises 14 residues. J lost 3 bases, V lost 5 bases, and 3 bases had no gene match. Germline values: CDR1 SEHNR, CDR2 FQNEAQ (reference sequence).

This sequence joins TRBV7-9 and TRBJ2-1; D gene ambiguous. The CDR3 totals 14 residues. The ends were cut back, 5 bases at V and 2 bases at J, with 10 bases in the middle. Germline V gives CDR1 SEHNR, CDR2 FQNEAQ (reference sequence). Here the CDR3 reads CASSIDSAYNEQFF. Here the CDR3 DNA reads TGTGCCAGCAGCATCGACTCGGCCTACAATGAGCAGTTCTTC.

The chain employs TRBV7-7 and TRBJ2-5, with TRBD1 identical over 7 bases. This CDR3 region has 15 residues. V gave up 5 bases and J gave up 5 bases; unmatched junction bases: 11. Germline CDR1 and CDR2: SSHAT and FNYEAQ (reference sequence). The CDR3 bases are TGTGCCAGCAGCCCCCAAGGGACAGTAGCGGAGACCCAGTACTTC. The encoded protein is CASSPQGTVAETQYF.

V and J are TRBV27 and TRBJ2-5, with D maybe TRBD2 (7 bases). CDR1 is MNHEY, CDR2 SMNVEV, per germline (reference sequence). V was pared by 6 bases and J by 5 bases, with 28 bases between. The CDR3 contains 18 residues. The CDR3 reads CASSNTLGLVRGRETQYF. The CDR3 DNA is TGTGCCAGCAGCAACACACTCGGACTAGTTAGGGGGAGGGAGACCCAGTACTTC.